The 23 T cell receptor beta chains below come from one sample, sequenced in a study of OX40 agonist ivuxolimab in advanced cancers. Generated by immunoSEQ multiplex PCR, the TCRdb table keeps only in-frame clones and is missing some. The sample lists about 90,000 clones, under 95% occurring once. The material sequenced was CD4+ or CD8+ T cells sorted from blood, taken in a trial of the OX40 agonist ivuxolimab. All receptors derive from an adult with an advanced solid tumor such as melanoma, head and neck, liver or kidney cancer.

This sequence joins TRBV5-6 and TRBJ2-1; 7 bases match TRBD2. The CDR3 consists of 14 residues. Germline V lookup: CDR1 SGHDT, CDR2 YYEEEE. Trimming removed 4 bases from V and 4 bases from J; junction bases left unmatched: 5. DNA for the CDR3: TGTGCCAGCAGCCCACGGACTAGTTACAATGAGCAGTTCTTC. The encoded protein is CASSPRTSYNEQFF. Filled out from reference TRBV5-6 and TRBJ2-1, the complete variable domain reads DAGVTQSPTHLIKTRGQQVTLRCSPKSGHDTVSWYQQALGQGPQFIFQYYEEEERQRGNFPDRFSGHQFPNYSSELNVNALLLGDSALYLCASSPRTSYNEQFFGPGTRLTVL.

V and J are TRBV4-2 and TRBJ2-3; 15 positions match TRBD2. This CDR3 region has 16 residues. J lost 7 bases, V lost 4 bases, and 6 bases had no gene match. Germline V lookup: CDR1 LGHNA, CDR2 YNFKEQ. CDR3 nucleotide sequence: TGTGCCAGCAGCCTCGGACTAGCGGGAGGGCTTCATACGCAGTATTTT. Residues: CASSLGLAGGLHTQYF.

The rearrangement links TRBV7-2 to TRBJ2-1; D might be TRBD2 (6 bases). The CDR3 extends over 15 amino acids. Germline values: CDR1 SGHTA, CDR2 FQGNSA. V lost 4 bases and J lost 8, with 18 bases in between. The CDR3 DNA follows: TGTGCCAGCAGCTCCGCGAAGACTAGGTTCGATGAGCAGTTCTTC. Translating it yields CASSSAKTRFDEQFF.

This chain links TRBV14 with TRBJ1-3; perhaps TRBD1 as D (5 bases). The V gene's germline CDR1 is SGHDN and CDR2 FVKESK. The CDR3 consists of 12 residues. V was shortened by 2 bases and J by 7 bases, with 6 bases between the two germline ends. The CDR3 DNA is TGTGCCAGCAGCCAATCAGGGAACACCATATATTTT. Translation gives CASSQSGNTIYF.

The CDR3 region is CASSQPGQGIYEQYF. CDR3 sequence (DNA): TGTGCCAGCAGCCAACCGGGACAGGGCATATACGAGCAGTACTTC. The chain employs TRBV14 and TRBJ2-7, with 9 bases that match TRBD1. V lost 2 bases, J lost 4 bases, and 6 bases stayed unmatched. CDR1 SGHDN and CDR2 FVKESK come from the germline V gene. The CDR3 is 15 amino acids.

The chain couples TRBV11-2 to TRBJ2-3, with 14 bases matching TRBD2. Germline CDR1 SGHAT, CDR2 FQNNGV. The CDR3 spans 17 residues. The junction had 5 bases not matched to a gene; V was cut back by 3 bases and J by 3 bases. The CDR3 here is CASSLQTSGRGTDTQYF. CDR3 nucleotide sequence: TGTGCCAGCAGCTTGCAGACTAGCGGGAGGGGGACAGATACGCAGTATTTT.

V and J are TRBV30 and TRBJ2-7; D not certain. The CDR3 is made up of 12 amino acids. Per germline, CDR1 GTSNPN and CDR2 SVGIG (reference sequence). Trimming removed 0 bases at V and 3 bases at J, with 6 bases between. The CDR3 loop is CAWSVGYYEQYF. The CDR3 coding sequence is TGTGCCTGGAGTGTCGGGTACTACGAGCAGTACTTC.

The rearrangement uses TRBV18 and TRBJ1-1; 7 nucleotides agree with TRBD1. The CDR3 totals 14 residues. From germline, CDR1 is KGHSH and CDR2 LQKENI. V trimming: 1 base; J trimming: 1 base; junction bases outside the gene matches: 0. CDR3: CASSPRTGNTEAFF. The DNA for the CDR3 is TGTGCCAGCTCACCACGGACAGGGAACACTGAAGCTTTCTTT.

The chain couples TRBV20-1 to TRBJ2-5; D is possibly TRBD1 (5 bases). The CDR3 runs 11 residues. CDR1 is DFQATT, CDR2 SNEGSKA, per germline (reference sequence). Trimming left V 6 bases short and J 4 bases short, with 9 bases between. CDR3 sequence (DNA): TGCAGTGCCAGGCAGGGAGAGACCCAGTACTTC. Its translation: CSARQGETQYF.

This chain joins TRBV19 and TRBJ2-7; D could derive from TRBD1 or TRBD2 (5 bases each). Trimming left V 3 bases short and J 5 bases short, with 20 bases between. This CDR3 spans 16 amino acids. The germline CDR1 and CDR2 sequences are LNHDA and SQIVND (reference sequence). CDR3 in DNA: TGTGCCAGTAGTATTTTGTACGGGACCCGCCCGCACGAGCAGTACTTC. Its protein is CASSILYGTRPHEQYF.

The V gene is TRBV5-4, the J gene TRBJ1-2; D ambiguous. Germline V gene data show CDR1 as SGHNT and CDR2 as YYREEE (reference sequence). V lost 4 bases, J lost 3 bases, and 10 bases lay in between. The length of the CDR3 is 13 residues. The CDR3 protein is CASSQRTDYGYTF. In DNA form, the CDR3 reads TGTGCCAGCAGCCAAAGGACGGACTATGGCTACACCTTC.

The J gene is TRBJ2-7, the V gene TRBV5-4; D is unclear. The CDR3 sequence is 12 residues long. Germline CDR1 SGHNT, CDR2 YYREEE (reference sequence). Trimming took off 2 bases at V and 2 bases at J, with 5 bases between the two ends. The CDR3 bases are TGTGCCAGCAGCTTCAGACCCTACGAGCAGTACTTC. This encodes CASSFRPYEQYF.

The CDR3 bases are TGCGCCAGCAGCTACGGTGGGGGGCCGGAGACCCAGTACTTC. Its protein product is CASSYGGGPETQYF. The rearrangement links TRBV5-1 to TRBJ2-5, with D perhaps TRBD1 or TRBD2 (6 bases each). The length of the CDR3 is 14 residues. Germline assignment: CDR1 SGHRS and CDR2 YFSETQ. Trimming left V 3 bases short and J 5 bases short, with 14 bases between.

Regarding this clone: Other DNA sequences in this specimen translate into the identical CDR3. The rearrangement uses TRBV28 and TRBJ2-6; D is undetermined. The CDR3 is 13 residues long. Trimming took off 1 base at V and 4 bases at J, with 2 bases between the two ends. Germline V CDR1 and CDR2: MDHEN, SYDVKM. The CDR3 region is CASSLSGANVLTF. The CDR3 coding sequence is TGTGCCAGCAGTTTATCCGGGGCCAACGTCCTGACTTTC.

The J gene is TRBJ2-3, the V gene TRBV10-2; 7 bases fit TRBD2. Germline values: CDR1 WSHSY, CDR2 SAAADI. The CDR3 runs to 14 residues. The V gene end was trimmed by 3 bases and the J gene end by 3 bases; junction bases not matched to a gene: 3. CDR3 DNA sequence: TGCGCCAGCAGTGACGGGGGGATAACAGATACGCAGTATTTT. The encoded protein is CASSDGGITDTQYF.

The rearrangement joins TRBV4-1 to TRBJ2-1; 13 bases fit TRBD2. The trim removed 1 base at V and 9 bases at J, leaving 6 bases unmatched. Germline V gene sequence: CDR1 MGHRA, CDR2 YSYEKL. The CDR3 loop spans 16 amino acids. In DNA, the CDR3 is TGCGCCAGCAGCCAAGCCGGGACTAGCGGGAACGGTGAGCAGTTCTTC. Translating gives CASSQAGTSGNGEQFF.

The V and J genes are TRBV6-5 and TRBJ1-1; D is uncertain. Germline V gene sequence: CDR1 MNHEY, CDR2 SVGAGI. This CDR3 spans 13 amino acids. The V end was cut by 6 bases, the J end by 2 bases, with 10 bases between. CDR3 bases: TGTGCCAGCAGCCTGGCAGCTAACACTGAAGCTTTCTTT. The encoded protein is CASSLAANTEAFF.

CDR3 nucleotides: TGTGCCAGCAGTCTCACTAGCGGGAGTTGGAATGAGCAGTTCTTC. Protein sequence: CASSLTSGSWNEQFF. V usage is TRBV27 and J usage is TRBJ2-1; TRBD2 matches at 11 bases. Germline V gene data show CDR1 as MNHEY and CDR2 as SMNVEV (reference sequence). The CDR3 extends over 15 amino acids. V trimming: 5 bases; J trimming: 7 bases; junction bases outside the gene matches: 7.

V gene TRBV6-4 combines with J gene TRBJ2-3; 12 nucleotides agree with TRBD2. The V gene's germline CDR1 is MRHNA and CDR2 SNTAGT. Trimming removed 3 bases from V and 5 bases from J; junction bases left unmatched: 6. The CDR3 runs to 16 residues. The CDR3 bases are TGTGCCAGCAGTGAAGCTCTAGCGGGAGGGCGAGATACGCAGTATTTT. Translating it yields CASSEALAGGRDTQYF.

The chain carries TRBV18 and TRBJ2-6; 8 positions agree with TRBD1. Germline V gives CDR1 KGHSH, CDR2 LQKENI. The CDR3 has 18 residues. The V and J ends lost 3 bases and 2 bases, in that order; junction bases with no gene match: 9. CDR3 DNA sequence: TGTGCCAGCTCACCCAGGACAGGGACCCCTGCTGGGGCCAACGTCCTGACTTTC. Protein: CASSPRTGTPAGANVLTF.

The J gene is TRBJ2-7, the V gene TRBV5-1; 8 nucleotides match TRBD2. V lost 1 base and J lost 2; bases outside the gene matches: 2. The germline gives CDR1 SGHRS, CDR2 YFSETQ. This CDR3 has 14 residues. The CDR3 DNA reads as TGCGCCAGCAGCTTGACTAGCGGCCCCTACGAGCAGTACTTC. Translation gives CASSLTSGPYEQYF.

The chain couples TRBV7-2 to TRBJ2-1, with 10 bases aligning to TRBD2. V was clipped by 2 bases and J by 2 bases; unmatched bases: 3. The CDR3 runs 16 residues. From germline, CDR1 is SGHTA and CDR2 FQGNSA. CDR3 DNA: TGTGCCAGCAGCTTACTAAGCGGGAGGGCCTACAATGAGCAGTTCTTC. It encodes CASSLLSGRAYNEQFF.

The chain is built from TRBV7-2 and TRBJ1-2; D is uncertain. Germline V lookup: CDR1 SGHTA, CDR2 FQGNSA. The length of the CDR3 is 15 residues. Trimming pared 4 bases from V and 3 bases from J, leaving 15 bases between. The CDR3 loop is CASSSPLSAHYGYTF. The CDR3 DNA sequence: TGTGCCAGCAGCTCCCCCCTCTCCGCCCACTATGGCTACACCTTC.